The 5 T cell receptor beta chains listed next were all sequenced from one sample in a study of blood T cell repertoires in COVID-19 (dated by TCRdb to 2018 to 2021). The library was produced with the immunoSEQ multiplex PCR assay. Drawn from immuneACCESS, this table holds only the in-frame rearrangements with V and J called that TCRdb kept. Clones are partly lost; checked studies trace under half to an unresolved V gene and leave the rest unexplained. A total of roughly 180,000 clones appear in this sample, roughly nine tenths of them only once. 0.99% of the sample goes to the ten largest clones. The sequenced material came from peripheral blood. The receptors originated from a man aged 18 to 35 with acute or convalescent COVID-19.

V and J are TRBV18 and TRBJ1-4; D is undetermined. V was clipped by 5 bases and J by 4 bases, with 17 bases between them. The V gene's germline CDR1 is KGHSH and CDR2 LQKENI. The CDR3 runs to 16 residues. CDR3 coding DNA: TGTGCCAGCTCATCTCGGGGTCCAGGCTATAATGAAAAACTGTTTTTT. Translation: CASSSRGPGYNEKLFF. Looking up the rest from reference TRBV18 and TRBJ1-4 gives the full variable domain: NAGVMQNPRHLVRRRGQEARLRCSPMKGHSHVYWYRQLPEEGLKFMVYLQKENIIDESGMPKERFSAEFPKEGPSILRIQQVVRGDSAAYFCASSSRGPGYNEKLFFGSGTQLSVL.

This chain links TRBV5-1 with TRBJ1-5, with D hard to call. This CDR3 region has 15 residues. Germline V gene lookup returns CDR1 SGHRS and CDR2 YFSETQ. V lost 4 bases and J 3 bases, leaving 14 bases between the germline ends. CDR3 DNA sequence: TGCGCCAGCAGCGTATCTCCGGGTTACAATCAGCCCCAGCATTTT. It encodes CASSVSPGYNQPQHF. Complete variable domain (other parts from reference TRBV5-1 and TRBJ1-5): KAGVTQTPRYLIKTRGQQVTLSCSPISGHRSVSWYQQTPGQGLQFLFEYFSETQRNKGNFPGRFSGRQFSNSRSEMNVSTLELGDSALYLCASSVSPGYNQPQHFGDGTRLSIL.

The table lists this clone with a few counts. The rearrangement uses TRBV4-1 and TRBJ1-1, with 8 bases matching TRBD1. J gave up 3 bases and V 2 bases, and 11 bases lay outside the gene matches. The CDR3 extends over 17 amino acids. Germline V lookup: CDR1 MGHRA, CDR2 YSYEKL. CDR3 protein: CASSQRLQQGEDTEAFF. The DNA of the CDR3 is TGCGCCAGCAGCCAACGACTCCAACAGGGGGAGGACACTGAAGCTTTCTTT.

The sample holds a few counts of this clone. V and J are TRBV5-1 and TRBJ2-3; 9 bases match TRBD1. The V gene's germline CDR1 is SGHRS and CDR2 YFSETQ. The CDR3 is made up of 17 amino acids. Germline trimming cut 4 bases from V and 2 bases from J; bases unmatched to any gene: 11. The CDR3: CASSRLPGQGYTDTQYF. The CDR3 nucleotides are TGCGCCAGCAGCCGTTTACCGGGACAGGGATACACAGATACGCAGTATTTT.

In this sample, this clone turned up many times. V gene TRBV2 combines with J gene TRBJ1-2; unclear D gene. CDR1 is SNHLY and CDR2 is FYNNEI in the germline V gene. CDR3 length: 14 residues. V lost 6 bases and J lost 4, with 15 bases in between. CDR3 residues: CASRNQVNRYGYTF. Written as DNA, the CDR3 is TGTGCCAGCAGAAATCAGGTGAACCGCTATGGCTACACCTTC. Filled out from reference TRBV2 and TRBJ1-2, the complete variable domain reads EPEVTQTPSHQVTQMGQEVILRCVPISNHLYFYWYRQILGQKVEFLVSFYNNEISEKSEIFDDQFSVERPDGSNFTLKIRSTKLEDSAMYFCASRNQVNRYGYTFGSGTRLTVV.